What follows is one TCR beta chain and its context. Its antigen remains unknown. Primed by a sample-barcoded 5' primer and a J-beta primer mix, a second PCR proceeded for roughly 7 to 11 cycles. A 12-random-nucleotide template-switch adaptor tagged each cDNA molecule. TCRdb reanalysed the 5' RACE reads using MiXCR and keeps one entry per CDR3 protein. The sample consists of over a million distinct CDR3 sequences, around 45% of them appearing once. The source of the sample is a study of blood T cells in healthy people across ages. Study-wide results and caveats: It was not known whether donors were CMV positive (a possible confounder of expanded clonotype changes).

Sequencing was carried out using blood. This clonotype was sampled from a woman aged 60-75 years in good health.

CDR3 in amino acids: CASSLKRGRFYEQYF. In nucleotides, the CDR3 is TGTGCCAGCAGTTTAAAAAGGGGTCGGTTCTACGAGCAGTACTTC. The rearrangement links TRBV27 to TRBJ2-7; tentative D call: TRBD1 (5 bases). This CDR3 region has 15 residues. V was trimmed by 2 bases and J by 3 bases, leaving 14 bases between them. Germline V lookup: CDR1 MNHEY, CDR2 SMNVEV (reference sequence).